One T cell receptor beta chain is described in this entry. This entry belongs to a study of blood T cell repertoires in COVID-19. At the level of the study: The analysed material was cDNA or gDNA that came from T cells, B-cell-depleted T cells, or PBMCs.

Method: immunoSEQ multiplex PCR; TCRdb's copy keeps in-frame clones and lacks some. The table has just over 40,000 clones, roughly 80% seen once. In germline, CDR1 is LNHDA, CDR2 SQIVND (reference sequence). J gave up 5 bases and V 1 base, and 8 bases lay outside the gene matches. This CDR3 contains 16 residues. The source material was peripheral blood. This receptor was identified in an older woman with acute or convalescent COVID-19. This sequence joins TRBV19 and TRBJ2-5; 9 nucleotides line up with TRBD1. As DNA, the CDR3 is TGTGCCAGTAGTATAGGGGGGACAGGGTTGGCGGAGACCCAGTACTTC. Amino acid sequence: CASSIGGTGLAETQYF.